The 29 T cell receptor beta chains below were found in one sample sequenced in a study of T cell responses to AZD1222 COVID-19 vaccine. Clones were sequenced by immunoSEQ multiplex PCR, and TCRdb holds only the in-frame ones, with some missing. The sample carries roughly 100,000 clones, about 93% recorded once. Material: peripheral blood, obtained on day 0 of AZD1222 vaccination. These receptors all stem from an adult in good health.

The genes are TRBV21-1 and TRBJ2-1; the table names TRBD2, a call not compared with the DNA. TRBV21-1 represents a pseudogene. This CDR3 region has 21 residues. The CDR3 nucleotides are TGTGCCAGCAGCGAAAACCCCTTCTTACTAGCGGGAGGGCCGTCCTACAATGAGCAGTTCTTC. Its translation: CASSENPFLLAGGPSYNEQFF.

The chain carries TRBV19 and TRBJ1-1; no reliable D call. The CDR3 loop spans 14 amino acids. V was pared by 3 bases and J by 3 bases, with 11 bases between. The germline V gene has CDR1 LNHDA and CDR2 SQIVND (reference sequence). Written as DNA, the CDR3 is TGTGCCAGTAGTATTACGTTCGGGGACACTGAAGCTTTCTTT. Protein sequence: CASSITFGDTEAFF.

V is TRBV30 and J is TRBJ2-1, with D perhaps matching TRBD2 (5 bases). The CDR3 is 16 amino acids. Germline CDR1 GTSNPN, CDR2 SVGIG (reference sequence). Trimming removed 4 bases at V and 4 bases at J, with 20 bases between. The CDR3: CAWTRPPGYGYNEQFF. The CDR3 nucleotides are TGTGCCTGGACCCGACCCCCGGGGTACGGATACAATGAGCAGTTCTTC.

The chain couples TRBV10-3 to TRBJ2-1; 7 positions agree with TRBD2. CDR3 length equals 17 residues. With V trimmed by 0 bases and J by 0 bases, 5 bases remained unmatched. Germline-derived CDR1 and CDR2 are ENHRY and SYGVKD. In DNA, the CDR3 is TGTGCCATCAGTGAGTCGAAGGGCGGGAGCTCCTACAATGAGCAGTTCTTC. Its translation: CAISESKGGSSYNEQFF.

The chain couples TRBV10-3 to TRBJ2-3; D is ambiguous. The CDR3 contains 12 residues. Deletions cut 10 bases from V and 2 bases from J, with 10 bases between. Germline lookup yields CDR1 ENHRY and CDR2 SYGVKD. The DNA of the CDR3 is TGTGCCACCGAGACGAACACAGATACGCAGTATTTT. It yields the protein CATETNTDTQYF.

This clone has a handful of counts. The chain recombines TRBV6-1 with TRBJ2-2; 7 nucleotides agree with TRBD2. The germline gives CDR1 MNHNS, CDR2 SASEGT. CDR3 size: 13 residues. V was clipped by 3 bases and J by 5 bases; unmatched bases: 0. CDR3 amino acids: CASSERETGELFF. The CDR3 DNA reads as TGTGCCAGCAGTGAGCGGGAGACCGGGGAGCTGTTTTTT.

This chain connects TRBV6-5 to TRBJ1-2; TRBD1 might be the D (6 bases). With 6 bases removed from V and 4 bases from J, the gap between germline ends came to 15 bases. Germline V gene data show CDR1 as MNHEY and CDR2 as SVGAGI. The CDR3 loop spans 14 amino acids. The CDR3 coding sequence is TGTGCCAGCAGGCCCGCCGACAGGATCTATGGCTACACCTTC. Protein product: CASRPADRIYGYTF.

The chain links TRBV11-3 to TRBJ1-1, with unresolved D. Germline values: CDR1 SGHNT, CDR2 YENEEA. The CDR3 has 14 amino acids. The V gene lost 4 bases and the J gene lost 9 bases, with 18 bases spanning the gap. CDR3 amino acids: CASSSEFIHQQAFF. The DNA for the CDR3 is TGTGCCAGCAGCTCCGAATTCATACACCAGCAAGCTTTCTTT.

The J gene is TRBJ1-5, the V gene TRBV5-1; D not resolved. The CDR3 length is 13 residues. V dropped 0 bases and J dropped 5 bases, with 6 bases sitting between them. Germline V gives CDR1 SGHRS, CDR2 YFSETQ. The CDR3 sequence: CASSLAGYQPQHF. The CDR3 coding sequence is TGCGCCAGCAGCTTGGCGGGTTATCAGCCCCAGCATTTT.

The genes are TRBV10-2 and TRBJ2-2; tentative D call: TRBD1 (6 bases). V lost 2 bases, J lost 5 bases, and 12 bases lay in between. Germline-derived CDR1 and CDR2 are WSHSY and SAAADI. CDR3 size: 15 residues. CDR3 amino acids: CASSETQGTTGELFF. The CDR3 DNA follows: TGCGCCAGCAGTGAGACTCAGGGGACAACCGGGGAGCTGTTTTTT.

CDR3 amino acids: CSVWGTGGDEKLFF. The CDR3 DNA reads TGCAGCGTTTGGGGTACAGGGGGCGATGAAAAACTGTTTTTT. The genes are TRBV29-1 and TRBJ1-4; 9 bases match TRBD1. This CDR3 has 14 amino acids. Germline V lookup: CDR1 SQVTM, CDR2 ANQGSEA. J was trimmed by 6 bases and V by 5 bases; bases with no gene match: 7.

This sequence joins TRBV10-3 and TRBJ2-6, with 7 positions matching TRBD2. The CDR3 loop spans 18 amino acids. The J segment lost 0 bases and the V segment lost 2 bases, leaving 7 bases of the junction unmatched. The V gene's germline CDR1 is ENHRY and CDR2 SYGVKD. The CDR3 reads CAISEVGTIDSGANVLTF. As DNA, the CDR3 is TGTGCCATCAGTGAGGTAGGGACTATCGACTCTGGGGCCAACGTCCTGACTTTC.

J is TRBJ1-1 and V is TRBV25-1; perhaps TRBD1 as D (5 bases). V was pared by 2 bases and J by 11 bases, with 15 bases between. The germline V gene has CDR1 MGHDK and CDR2 SYGVNS. The CDR3 totals 13 residues. CDR3 loop: CASSEMGVGRAFF. The CDR3 DNA follows: TGTGCCAGCAGTGAAATGGGGGTAGGGAGGGCTTTCTTT.

V gene TRBV5-1 combines with J gene TRBJ1-1; D is unresolved. CDR3 length equals 13 residues. Per the germline V gene, CDR1 is SGHRS and CDR2 is YFSETQ. Trimming shortened V by 0 bases and J by 2 bases, and 5 bases separated the two germline ends. CDR3 amino acids: CASSLEPNTEAFF. The CDR3 DNA follows: TGCGCCAGCAGCTTGGAACCTAACACTGAAGCTTTCTTT.

The chain links TRBV5-1 to TRBJ1-5; 10 nucleotides line up with TRBD1. The CDR3 spans 15 residues. Germline V gene sequence: CDR1 SGHRS, CDR2 YFSETQ. J was trimmed by 1 base and V by 3 bases; bases with no gene match: 1. The CDR3 sequence: CASSWGQGSNQPQHF. CDR3 in DNA: TGCGCCAGCAGCTGGGGACAGGGGAGCAATCAGCCCCAGCATTTT.

The chain joins TRBV19 to TRBJ2-1; TRBD1 aligns across 9 bases. CDR3 length: 14 residues. Per germline, CDR1 LNHDA and CDR2 SQIVND (reference sequence). V lost 5 bases to trimming and J lost 5 bases; unmatched junction nucleotides: 4. CDR3 amino acids: CASSLGTGNNEQFF. CDR3 DNA: TGTGCCAGTAGTCTCGGGACAGGGAACAATGAGCAGTTCTTC.

This clone has only one observation. V and J are TRBV7-2 and TRBJ2-5; D call uncertain. This CDR3 is built from 13 residues. Germline CDR1 and CDR2: SGHTA and FQGNSA. V was cut by 5 bases and J by 6 bases, with 13 bases left in between. CDR3 DNA: TGTGCCAGCAGCCCGATACCGGGCCAGACCCAGTACTTC. This codes for CASSPIPGQTQYF.

The V gene is TRBV19, the J gene TRBJ2-2, with D possibly matching TRBD1 (6 bases). CDR3 length equals 15 residues. Germline lookup yields CDR1 LNHDA and CDR2 SQIVND (reference sequence). Trimming shortened V by 6 bases and J by 6 bases, and 17 bases separated the two germline ends. The CDR3 nucleotides read TGTGCCAGTAGGTTCGGACAGTTTGCGTCCGGGGAGCTGTTTTTT. Translating it yields CASRFGQFASGELFF.

A single count supports this clone. DNA for the CDR3: TGCGCCAGCAGCCGGACTAGCGGGGCCTCCGCGAACACCGGGGAGCTGTTTTTT. It is translated as CASSRTSGASANTGELFF. The rearrangement uses TRBV5-1 and TRBJ2-2; 12 bases line up with TRBD2. This CDR3 contains 18 residues. CDR1 and CDR2 (germline): SGHRS, YFSETQ. V was clipped by 4 bases and J by 0 bases; unmatched bases: 7.

V usage is TRBV12-3 or TRBV12-4 and J usage is TRBJ2-1, with D uncertain. The CDR3 extends over 12 amino acids. V was cut by 1 base and J by 10 bases, with 8 bases left in between. The CDR3 here is CASSLGGIEQFF. CDR3 sequence (DNA): TGTGCCAGCAGTTTAGGGGGTATAGAGCAGTTCTTC.

The chain recombines TRBV7-6 with TRBJ2-1, with 12 bases matching TRBD2. Germline V gene sequence: CDR1 SGHVS, CDR2 FNYEAQ. The CDR3 contains 15 residues. Trimming took 5 bases from V and 8 from J; bases not matched to a gene: 7. This chain's CDR3 is CASSRTSGIDDEQFF. The CDR3 nucleotides are TGTGCCAGCAGCCGGACTAGCGGGATTGACGATGAGCAGTTCTTC.

The rearrangement joins TRBV11-3 to TRBJ2-1; D might be TRBD2 (5 bases). The germline V and J ends were trimmed by 1 base and 2 bases, with 9 bases remaining between them. In germline, CDR1 is SGHNT, CDR2 YENEEA. The CDR3 is 15 amino acids. CDR3 sequence reads: CASSLGGSTYNEQFF. DNA for the CDR3: TGTGCCAGCAGCTTAGGAGGGAGTACCTACAATGAGCAGTTCTTC.

The genes are TRBV28 and TRBJ2-1; D is unclear. V was cut by 2 bases and J by 4 bases, with 12 bases left in between. The CDR3 runs 15 residues. From germline, CDR1 is MDHEN and CDR2 SYDVKM. This CDR3 reads CASSLPPAVYNEQFF. DNA for the CDR3: TGTGCCAGCAGTTTACCCCCGGCCGTATACAATGAGCAGTTCTTC.

The chain joins TRBV9 to TRBJ1-4; D unresolved. Germline CDR1 SGDLS, CDR2 YYNGEE. This CDR3 spans 14 amino acids. Trimming removed 0 bases from V and 0 bases from J, with 3 bases in between. CDR3 DNA: TGTGCCAGCAGCGTAGGGGCAACTAATGAAAAACTGTTTTTT. Its protein product is CASSVGATNEKLFF.

The J gene is TRBJ2-5, the V gene TRBV4-2; TRBD2 matches 9 bases. CDR3 size: 16 residues. V shed 1 base and J 4 bases; nucleotides not matched to a gene: 7. CDR1 is LGHNA and CDR2 is YNFKEQ in the germline V gene. The CDR3 is CASSQGGSGSGETQYF. CDR3 sequence (DNA): TGTGCCAGCAGCCAAGGGGGTAGCGGGAGTGGAGAGACCCAGTACTTC.

The gene calls are TRBV20-1 and TRBJ2-7; D gene unclear. The CDR3 has 13 amino acids. V was pared by 3 bases and J by 4 bases, with 13 bases between. Per the germline V gene, CDR1 is DFQATT and CDR2 is SNEGSKA (reference sequence). The CDR3, as DNA: TGCAGTGCTAGTCCTGAATTGTCGTACGAGCAGTACTTC. Its protein is CSASPELSYEQYF.

The chain is built from TRBV18 and TRBJ1-2; 9 bases agree with TRBD1. The CDR3 totals 13 residues. After removal of 5 bases from V and 6 bases from J, the junction contained 4 bases not matched to a gene. Germline V CDR1 and CDR2: KGHSH, LQKENI. The DNA of the CDR3 is TGTGCCAGCTCATTGCGGACAGGGGATGGCTACACCTTC. Translation: CASSLRTGDGYTF.

The J gene is TRBJ2-7, the V gene TRBV6-1; D is perhaps TRBD2 (5 bases). CDR1 and CDR2 (germline): MNHNS, SASEGT. The CDR3 contains 14 residues. Trimming stripped 3 bases from V and 4 bases from J, with 13 bases between. CDR3 sequence (DNA): TGTGCCAGCAGTGAGGATAGCGAAGTTTACGAGCAGTACTTC. Amino acids: CASSEDSEVYEQYF.

This clone has just one count. This chain links TRBV13 with TRBJ2-2, with 10 bases that match TRBD1. The CDR3 runs 20 residues. Trimming cost V 4 bases and J 0 bases; bases outside gene matches: 14. Germline V gives CDR1 PRHDT, CDR2 FYEKMQ (reference sequence). The CDR3 here is CASSSPWDRGRSPNTGELFF. The DNA of the CDR3 is TGTGCCAGCAGCTCCCCATGGGACAGGGGAAGGTCCCCGAACACCGGGGAGCTGTTTTTT.